This T cell receptor beta chain was identified in a study of T cell changes during pregnancy in multiple sclerosis. This CDR3 is built from 15 residues. Looked up from germline, CDR1 is MDHEN and CDR2 is SYDVKM. After removal of 3 bases from V and 4 bases from J, the junction contained 8 bases not matched to a gene. TCRdb's table, derived via immunoSEQ multiplex PCR, lists solely in-frame clones and lacks some. Here the sample spans tens of thousands of clones, roughly 92% being singletons. The sample here was peripheral blood, taken in the third trimester of pregnancy. This receptor was identified in a female donor in good health, enrolled as a control in a pregnancy study. The chain uses TRBV28 and TRBJ2-7; TRBD1 aligns across 8 bases. The CDR3 DNA sequence: TGTGCCAGCAGTTTCGTGTCGCAGGGGGCGTACGAGCAGTACTTC. Its protein product is CASSFVSQGAYEQYF.